The present entry profiles one T cell receptor (beta chain) with its context. This entry is derived from a study of blood T cells in healthy people across ages. Through a sample-barcoded 5' primer and a J-beta primer mix, a second PCR was run for roughly 6 to 12 cycles. Every sample produced at least 3 million CDR3-containing paired-end reads. TCRdb reprocessed the 5' RACE reads via MiXCR and lists one record per CDR3 protein. The top ten hold 6.5% to 8.5% of the sample, which has around 1.5 million distinct CDR3 sequences, 45% to 70% seen once. The ends were cut back, 4 bases at V and 6 bases at J, with 7 bases in the middle. Germline V gene data show CDR1 as SQVTM and CDR2 as ANQGSEA. The CDR3 totals 10 residues.

The chain recombines TRBV29-1 with TRBJ2-7; no reliable D call. The specimen sequenced was blood. The sequence was obtained from a man aged 18 to 30 in good health. The CDR3 sequence: CSVVGAEQYF. The DNA for the CDR3 is TGCAGCGTTGTGGGTGCCGAGCAGTACTTC.